This T cell receptor (beta chain) was captured in a study of glioma-infiltrating T cells. Whole-study results and caveats: Non-neoplastic patients had below-expected tissue-blood divergence, while all gliomas exceeded expectation.

Amplification of TCR alpha and beta CDR3 regions from RNA used iRepertoire nested multiplex PCR. TCRdb recomputed calls from the multiplex PCR reads with MiXCR, one row per CDR3 protein. The repertoire has about 110,000 distinct CDR3 sequences, less than 30% of them found once; the top ten carry 35%. Trimming took off 0 bases at V and 1 base at J, with 9 bases between the two ends. This CDR3 region has 15 residues. In germline, CDR1 is LGHNA, CDR2 YSLEER. This clonotype was detected many times. The antigen remains unidentified. This chain links TRBV4-3 with TRBJ1-1, with D unresolved. The receptor was isolated from a human donor with low-grade glioma or glioblastoma, undergoing nonglioma brain surgery, or in good health (not recorded which). The sample consisted of glioma tissue, nonneoplastic brain tissue, or PBMCs (not recorded which). CDR3 DNA: TGCGCCAGCAGCCAAGACACCGGGAGGAACACTGAAGCTTTCTTT. Its protein product is CASSQDTGRNTEAFF.